Listed below are T cell receptor beta chains from one sample, sequenced in a study of Graves' ophthalmopathy and Graves' hyperthyroidism. TCRdb re-derived calls from the multiplex PCR reads in MiXCR, one entry per CDR3 protein. The sample includes over a million distinct CDR3 sequences, about 35% of them seen just once. Sequenced material: peripheral blood or thyroid tissue (not recorded which). The source of these receptors is an adult man with Graves' hyperthyroidism. The CDR3 runs from the conserved cysteine through the conserved F or W. Each record gives: J gene, V gene, CDR3 protein.

TRBJ2-7 TRBV29-1 CSVAGTGNTYEQYF
TRBJ2-2 TRBV11-2 CASSQESSPAGTPGELFF
TRBJ1-4 TRBV7-2 CASSLETGVSTNEKLFF
TRBJ2-7 TRBV12-3/TRBV12-4 CASNVGNNYEQYF
TRBJ2-5 TRBV7-7 CASSLARGGPQETQYF
TRBJ1-1 TRBV2 CACSARTPGEGTEAFF
TRBJ2-5 TRBV20-1 CSARWEGRDETQYF
TRBJ1-6 TRBV9 CASSVDGYQPLHF
TRBJ1-1 TRBV19 CASSALLQGLLAEAFF
TRBJ1-1 TRBV25-1 CASSDGNGGEAFF
TRBJ1-2 TRBV10-3 CATTGQGSYGYTF
TRBJ2-3 TRBV25-1 CASSVLDTQYF
TRBJ1-5 TRBV2 CASGDRGRNQPQHF
TRBJ1-6 TRBV10-3 CAVGQGDNSPLHF
TRBJ2-7 TRBV29-1 CSVEATGTPYEQYF
TRBJ2-7 TRBV20-1 CSAPGTSGNEQYF
TRBJ2-5 TRBV7-2 CAWRERDSGETQYF
TRBJ1-2 TRBV7-2 CASSLGQEDGYTF
TRBJ1-3 TRBV25-1 CASSERGNTIYF
TRBJ2-5 TRBV2 CASRDREGYF
TRBJ2-7 TRBV5-1 CASSSNVDEQYF
TRBJ1-5 TRBV10-3 CAISESVYNQPQHF
TRBJ1-2 TRBV10-3 CAIGESRRGYTF
TRBJ2-7 TRBV5-4 CASRLAGGRHEQYF
TRBJ2-7 TRBV7-8 CASSRRRSSYEQYF
TRBJ2-7 TRBV6-5 CASSYDWSSYEQYF
TRBJ1-4 TRBV14 CASSPPGQEREKLFF
TRBJ2-5 TRBV5-5 CASSQGGGAETQYF
TRBJ2-7 TRBV14 CASSQTGTSVSYEQYF
TRBJ2-2 TRBV12-3/TRBV12-4 CASGSAGGPPGELFF
TRBJ1-1 TRBV24-1 CATSDSGQGRSAFF